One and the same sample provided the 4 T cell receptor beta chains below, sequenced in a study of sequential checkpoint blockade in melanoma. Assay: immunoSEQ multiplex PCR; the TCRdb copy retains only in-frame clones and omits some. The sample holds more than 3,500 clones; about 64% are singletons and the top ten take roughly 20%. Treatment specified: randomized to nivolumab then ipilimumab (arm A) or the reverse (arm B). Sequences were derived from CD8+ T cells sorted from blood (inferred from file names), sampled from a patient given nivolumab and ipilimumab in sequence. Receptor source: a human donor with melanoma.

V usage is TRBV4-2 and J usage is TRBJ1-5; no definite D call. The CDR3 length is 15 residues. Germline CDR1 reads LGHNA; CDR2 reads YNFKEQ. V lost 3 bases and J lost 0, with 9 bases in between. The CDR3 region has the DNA TGTGCCAGCAGCCAGTGGGCTATTAGCAATCAGCCCCAGCATTTT. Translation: CASSQWAISNQPQHF.

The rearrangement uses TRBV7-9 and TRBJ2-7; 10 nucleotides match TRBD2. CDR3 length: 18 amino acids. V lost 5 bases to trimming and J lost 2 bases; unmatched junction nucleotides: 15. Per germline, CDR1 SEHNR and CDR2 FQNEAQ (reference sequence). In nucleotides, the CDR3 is TGTGCCAGCAGCCCCAGGGGGGAGACTAGCGGGTCACCCTACGAGCAGTACTTC. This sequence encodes CASSPRGETSGSPYEQYF.

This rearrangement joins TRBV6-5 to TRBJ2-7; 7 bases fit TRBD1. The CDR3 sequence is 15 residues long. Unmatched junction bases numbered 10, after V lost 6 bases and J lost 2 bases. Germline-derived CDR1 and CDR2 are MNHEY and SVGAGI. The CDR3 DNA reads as TGTGCCAGCAGCCCTAGGACAGGAGACCCCTACGAGCAGTACTTC. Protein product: CASSPRTGDPYEQYF.

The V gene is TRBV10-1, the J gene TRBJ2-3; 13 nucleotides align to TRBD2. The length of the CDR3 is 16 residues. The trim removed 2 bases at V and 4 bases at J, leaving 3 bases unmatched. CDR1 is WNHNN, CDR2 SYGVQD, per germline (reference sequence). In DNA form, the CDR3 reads TGCGCCAGCAGTGAGGGGACTAGCGGGAAGTCAGATACGCAGTATTTT. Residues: CASSEGTSGKSDTQYF.